Listed below are T cell receptor beta chains from one sample, sequenced in a study of tumor-infiltrating lymphocytes in primary liver carcinoma. Using its own MiXCR run on the multiplex PCR reads, TCRdb lists one record per CDR3 protein. This table has under 45,000 distinct CDR3 sequences, roughly 70% appearing once. Input material: liver tumor tissue from sampling region 4. These receptors all stem from a man aged 40-50 years with primary liver carcinoma and hepatitis B virus infection. Each CDR3 is given with its conserved first and last residue. D genes are given only for firm matches. Clone size appears in some rows only: once, few, many, or a class for an expanded clone.

D gene	clone size	V gene	J gene	CDR3 protein	CDR3 DNA
TRBD2	many	TRBV19	TRBJ2-3	CASSNERGATDTQYF	TGTGCCAGTAGTAACGAGCGGGGGGCCACAGATACGCAGTATTTT
TRBD2	NA	TRBV4-2	TRBJ2-1	CASRQVSGRVKEQFF	TGTGCCAGCAGGCAAGTGAGCGGGAGGGTCAAAGAGCAGTTCTTC
TRBD2	NA	TRBV11-1	TRBJ2-4	CASSFPGTSGTKNTQHF	TGTGCCAGCAGCTTTCCCGGGACCAGCGGGACCAAAAACACTCAACACTTC
TRBD1	NA	TRBV7-2	TRBJ1-1	CATGTGLVTEAFF	TGTGCCACCGGGACAGGGTTAGTAACTGAAGCTTTCTTT
NA	many	TRBV25-1	TRBJ2-2	CASSDLANTGELFF	TGTGCCAGCAGTGACCTTGCGAACACCGGGGAGCTGTTTTTT
NA	NA	TRBV12-3/TRBV12-4	TRBJ2-1	CASSEIARESNEQFF	TGTGCCAGCAGCGAGATCGCCCGGGAGTCCAATGAGCAGTTCTTC
TRBD2	NA	TRBV11-1	TRBJ2-4	CTSSFRGTSGTKSIQYF	TGTACCAGTAGCTTTCGTGGGACTAGCGGGACCAAAAGCATTCAGTACTTC
NA	NA	TRBV5-5	TRBJ1-2	CASSPHPNRTNYGYTF	TGCGCCAGCAGTCCTCACCCGAACAGAACTAACTATGGCTACACCTTC
TRBD1	NA	TRBV4-3	TRBJ1-2	CASSQTGAGRNYGYTF	TGTGCCAGCAGTCAGACAGGGGCAGGGAGGAACTATGGCTACACCTTC
TRBD2	NA	TRBV4-2	TRBJ2-5	CTSNQASSGFQESQYF	TGTACTAGCAACCAAGCGTCTAGCGGGTTTCAAGAGAGCCAGTACTTC
TRBD2	NA	TRBV29-1	TRBJ2-2	CSIGTSAANTGEQFF	TGTAGCATTGGGACTAGCGCGGCGAACACCGGGGAGCAGTTTTTT
NA	NA	TRBV30	TRBJ2-3	CAWGTGASTCTQYF	TGTGCCTGGGGAACCGGCGCTAGCACATGTACGCAGTATTTT
NA	NA	TRBV4-2	TRBJ2-7	CASNQDKGSGYGHYF	TGTGCCAGCAACCAAGATAAGGGGAGCGGCTACGGGCACTACTTC
NA	once	TRBV2	TRBJ2-2	CAISPTVSNTGELFF	TGTGCCATCAGCCCTACAGTCTCGAACACCGGGGAGCTGTTTTTT
TRBD2	few	TRBV10-3	TRBJ2-5	CAISEREREAQYF	TGTGCCATCAGTGAGCGTGAGCGGGAGGCCCAGTACTTC
NA	many	TRBV7-6	TRBJ2-2	CASSSVGGSGELFF	TGTGCCAGCAGCTCCGTTGGCGGTTCCGGGGAGCTGTTTTTT
NA	few	TRBV6-6	TRBJ2-2	CAISVARGAGDLFF	TGTGCCATCTCCGTCGCCCGGGGGGCCGGGGATCTGTTTTTT
TRBD2	once	TRBV30	TRBJ2-1	CARSPSGNNEQFF	TGTGCCAGGAGTCCTAGCGGGAACAATGAACAGTTCTTC
NA	NA	TRBV28	TRBJ2-4	CASSQPDTTAKNIQYF	TGTGCCAGCAGTCAACCGGACACTACAGCCAAAAACATTCAGTACTTC
TRBD2	NA	TRBV28	TRBJ2-1	CTSSLPQGANSGMAYNEQFF	TGTACCAGCAGTTTACCGCAAGGGGCGAATAGCGGGATGGCGTACAATGAGCAGTTCTTC
NA	NA	TRBV4-3	TRBJ1-5	CTSGQPREQPQHF	TGCACCAGCGGCCAGCCCAGGGAGCAGCCCCAGCATTTT
NA	NA	TRBV30	TRBJ2-7	CAWSTTESSQYF	TGTGCCTGGAGTACTACAGAGTCGTCGCAGTACTTC
TRBD1	NA	TRBV13	TRBJ2-3	CASSTGTGGTDTPYF	TGTGCCAGCAGCACTGGGACAGGGGGCACAGATACGCCGTATTTT
NA	NA	TRBV12-3/TRBV12-4	TRBJ2-7	CASSLWGQGRCYELYF	TGTGCCAGCAGTTTATGGGGACAAGGGAGATGCTACGAGCTGTACTTC
NA	NA	TRBV12-3/TRBV12-4	TRBJ1-1	CASSSGADNIEAFF	TGTGCCAGCAGCTCCGGGGCAGATAACATTGAAGCTTTCTTT
NA	NA	TRBV28	TRBJ2-5	CASRPTEQETHYF	TGTGCCAGCAGACCGACGGAACAAGAGACCCATTACTTC
TRBD1	few	TRBV6-2/TRBV6-3	TRBJ1-5	CASSFTGTGVSNQPQHF	TGTGCCAGCAGTTTTACCGGGACAGGGGTCAGCAATCAGCCCCAGCATTTT
NA	NA	TRBV5-4	TRBJ2-2	CASSFDERTWELLF	TGTGCCAGCAGCTTTGATGAGCGCACCTGGGAGCTTTTGTTT
NA	NA	TRBV19	TRBJ1-5	CASSLSKLGNRPQHF	TGTGCCAGTAGTTTATCAAAGCTCGGCAATCGGCCCCAGCATTTT
NA	NA	TRBV6-2/TRBV6-3	TRBJ2-7	CVSNYEVPYEQYF	TGTGTTAGCAATTACGAGGTACCCTACGAGCAGTACTTC
TRBD2	NA	TRBV6-5	TRBJ2-6	CVSSYNPSGIIGANVLTF	TGTGTCAGCAGTTACAATCCTAGCGGGATTATTGGGGCCAACGTCCTGACTTTC
NA	NA	TRBV7-8	TRBJ2-5	CASKQETTQETQYF	TGTGCCAGCAAGCAAGAGACAACCCAAGAGACCCAGTATTTC
NA	NA	TRBV5-1	TRBJ1-2	CASCPDKGSYGYTF	TGCGCCAGCTGCCCGGACAAGGGGTCATATGGCTACACCTTC